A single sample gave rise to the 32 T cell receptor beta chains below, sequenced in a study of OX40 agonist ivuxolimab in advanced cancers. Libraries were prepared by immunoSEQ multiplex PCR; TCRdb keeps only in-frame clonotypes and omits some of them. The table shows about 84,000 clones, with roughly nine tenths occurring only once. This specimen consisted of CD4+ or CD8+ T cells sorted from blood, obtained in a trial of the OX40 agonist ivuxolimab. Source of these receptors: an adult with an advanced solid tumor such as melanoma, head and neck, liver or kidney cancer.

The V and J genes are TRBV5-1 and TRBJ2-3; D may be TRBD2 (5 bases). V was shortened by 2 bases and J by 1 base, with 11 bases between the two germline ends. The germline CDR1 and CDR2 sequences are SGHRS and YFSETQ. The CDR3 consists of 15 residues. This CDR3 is CASSFGRGGTDTQYF. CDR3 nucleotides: TGCGCCAGCAGCTTTGGACGGGGAGGCACAGATACGCAGTATTTT.

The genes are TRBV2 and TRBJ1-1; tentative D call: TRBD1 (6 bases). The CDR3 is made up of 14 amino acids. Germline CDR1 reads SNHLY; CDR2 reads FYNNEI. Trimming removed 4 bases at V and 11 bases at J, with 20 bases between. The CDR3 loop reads CASSGLDAGGGAFF. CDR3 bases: TGTGCCAGCAGTGGGCTCGACGCTGGAGGGGGTGCTTTCTTT. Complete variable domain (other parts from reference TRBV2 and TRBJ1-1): EPEVTQTPSHQVTQMGQEVILRCVPISNHLYFYWYRQILGQKVEFLVSFYNNEISEKSEIFDDQFSVERPDGSNFTLKIRSTKLEDSAMYFCASSGLDAGGGAFFGQGTRLTVV.

In DNA, the CDR3 is TGTGCCAGTAGTATCGGACAGGGGGCAGGAGCGTGGGGAGAGACCCAGTACTTC. Translation gives CASSIGQGAGAWGETQYF. The rearrangement links TRBV19 to TRBJ2-5; 11 nucleotides match TRBD1. CDR1 is LNHDA, CDR2 SQIVND, per germline (reference sequence). The CDR3 is 18 amino acids. V dropped 3 bases and J dropped 4; count of bases not matched to a gene: 13.

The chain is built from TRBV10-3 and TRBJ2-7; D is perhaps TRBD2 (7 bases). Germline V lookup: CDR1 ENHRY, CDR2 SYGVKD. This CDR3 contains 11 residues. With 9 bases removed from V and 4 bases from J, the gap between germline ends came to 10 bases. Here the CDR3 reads CAMGGAYEQYF. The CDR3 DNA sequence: TGTGCCATGGGGGGGGCTTACGAGCAGTACTTC.

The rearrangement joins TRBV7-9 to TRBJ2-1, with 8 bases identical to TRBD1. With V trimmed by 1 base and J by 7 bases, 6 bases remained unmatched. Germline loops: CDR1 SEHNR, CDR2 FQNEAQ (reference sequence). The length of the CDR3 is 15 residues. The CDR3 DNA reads TGTGCCAGCAGCTTAGGGACAGGGTGGAAAAATGAGCAGTTCTTC. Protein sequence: CASSLGTGWKNEQFF.

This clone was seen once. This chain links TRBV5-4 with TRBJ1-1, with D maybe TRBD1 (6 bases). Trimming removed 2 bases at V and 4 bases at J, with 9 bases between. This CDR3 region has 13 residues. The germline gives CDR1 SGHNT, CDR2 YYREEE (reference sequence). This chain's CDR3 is CASSLGGATEAFF. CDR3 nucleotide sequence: TGTGCCAGCAGCTTAGGGGGGGCCACTGAAGCTTTCTTT.

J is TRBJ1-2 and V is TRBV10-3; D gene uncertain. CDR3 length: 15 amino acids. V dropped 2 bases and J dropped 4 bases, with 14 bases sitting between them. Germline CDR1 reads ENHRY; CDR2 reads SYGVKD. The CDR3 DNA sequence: TGTGCCATCAGTGAGAGAACCCCGATGGGCTATGGCTACACCTTC. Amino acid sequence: CAISERTPMGYGYTF.

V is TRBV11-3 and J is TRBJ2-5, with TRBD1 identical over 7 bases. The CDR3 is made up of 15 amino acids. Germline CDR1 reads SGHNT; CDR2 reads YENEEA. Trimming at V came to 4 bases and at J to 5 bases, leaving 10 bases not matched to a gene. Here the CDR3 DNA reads TGTGCCAGCAGCTCAAACCGACAGGGAATGGAGACCCAGTACTTC. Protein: CASSSNRQGMETQYF.

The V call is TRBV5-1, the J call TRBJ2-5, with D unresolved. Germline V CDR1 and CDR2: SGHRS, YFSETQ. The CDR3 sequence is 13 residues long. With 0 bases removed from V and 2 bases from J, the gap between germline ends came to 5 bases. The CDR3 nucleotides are TGCGCCAGCAGCTTGGGGCAGCAAGAGACCCAGTACTTC. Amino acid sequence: CASSLGQQETQYF.

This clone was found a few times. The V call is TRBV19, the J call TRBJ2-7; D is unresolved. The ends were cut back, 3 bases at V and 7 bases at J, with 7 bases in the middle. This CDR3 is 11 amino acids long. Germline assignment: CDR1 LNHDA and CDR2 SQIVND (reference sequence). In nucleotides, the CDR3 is TGTGCCAGTAGTATCCGTGGAGAGCAGTACTTC. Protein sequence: CASSIRGEQYF.

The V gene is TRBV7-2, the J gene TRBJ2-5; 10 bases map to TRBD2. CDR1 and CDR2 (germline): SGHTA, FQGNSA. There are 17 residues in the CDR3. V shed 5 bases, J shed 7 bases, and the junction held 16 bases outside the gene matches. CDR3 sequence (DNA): TGTGCCAGCAGCCCTAGTTGGAGCGGGGGGGCTGTCGTGACCCAGTACTTC. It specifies CASSPSWSGGAVVTQYF.

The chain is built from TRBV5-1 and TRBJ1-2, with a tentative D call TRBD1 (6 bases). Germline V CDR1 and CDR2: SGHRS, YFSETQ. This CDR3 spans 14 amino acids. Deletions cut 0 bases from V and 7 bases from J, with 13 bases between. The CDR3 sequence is CASSLGRGKGGYTF. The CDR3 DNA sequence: TGCGCCAGCAGCTTGGGCAGGGGAAAAGGTGGCTACACCTTC.

This CDR3 reads CASSQEGAGVEQFF. CDR3 in DNA: TGTGCCAGCAGCCAAGAGGGAGCGGGGGTTGAGCAGTTCTTC. The rearrangement uses TRBV14 and TRBJ2-1, with 8 bases that match TRBD2. V lost 0 bases and J lost 9; bases outside the gene matches: 4. CDR1 and CDR2 from the germline V gene are SGHDN and FVKESK. This CDR3 spans 14 amino acids. The full variable domain, completed using reference TRBV14 and TRBJ2-1, is EAGVTQFPSHSVIEKGQTVTLRCDPISGHDNLYWYRRVMGKEIKFLLHFVKESKQDESGMPNNRFLAERTGGTYSTLKVQPAELEDSGVYFCASSQEGAGVEQFFGPGTRLTVL.

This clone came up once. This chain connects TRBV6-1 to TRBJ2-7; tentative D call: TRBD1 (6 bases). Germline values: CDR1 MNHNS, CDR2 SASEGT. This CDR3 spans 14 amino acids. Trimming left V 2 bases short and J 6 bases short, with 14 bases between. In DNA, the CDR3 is TGTGCCAGCAGTGAACGGCACAGGGTTGGCGAGCAGTACTTC. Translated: CASSERHRVGEQYF.

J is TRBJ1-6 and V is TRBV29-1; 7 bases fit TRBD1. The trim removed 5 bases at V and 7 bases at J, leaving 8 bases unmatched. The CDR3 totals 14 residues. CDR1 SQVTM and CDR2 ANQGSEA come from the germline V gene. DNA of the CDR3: TGCAGCGTTATCCTGGGCAGGGGGAATTCACCCCTCCACTTT. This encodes CSVILGRGNSPLHF. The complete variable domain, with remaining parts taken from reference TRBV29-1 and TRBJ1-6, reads SAVISQKPSRDICQRGTSLTIQCQVDSQVTMMFWYRQQPGQSLTLIATANQGSEATYESGFVIDKFPISRPNLTFSTLTVSNMSPEDSSIYLCSVILGRGNSPLHFGNGTRLTVT.

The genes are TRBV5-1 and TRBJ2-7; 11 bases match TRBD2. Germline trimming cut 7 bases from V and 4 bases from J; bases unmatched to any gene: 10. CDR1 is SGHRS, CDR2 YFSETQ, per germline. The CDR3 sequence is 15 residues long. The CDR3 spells CASYDLAGGPYEQYF. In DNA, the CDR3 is TGCGCCAGCTACGATCTAGCGGGGGGCCCTTACGAGCAGTACTTC.

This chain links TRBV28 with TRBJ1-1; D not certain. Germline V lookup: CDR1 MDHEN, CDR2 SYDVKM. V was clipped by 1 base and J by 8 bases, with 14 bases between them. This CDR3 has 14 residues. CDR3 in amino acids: CASSLSQYLSEAFF. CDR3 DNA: TGTGCCAGCAGTTTATCACAATACCTGTCAGAAGCTTTCTTT.

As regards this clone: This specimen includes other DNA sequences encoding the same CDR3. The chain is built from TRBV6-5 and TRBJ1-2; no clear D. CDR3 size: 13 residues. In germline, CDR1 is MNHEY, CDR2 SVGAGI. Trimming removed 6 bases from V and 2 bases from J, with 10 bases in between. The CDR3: CASSSTGNYGYTF. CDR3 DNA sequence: TGTGCCAGCAGCTCGACCGGGAACTATGGCTACACCTTC.

For the CDR3, the DNA is TGTGCCAGCAGACCTGACAGGAGCAATCAGCCCCAGCATTTT. This sequence encodes CASRPDRSNQPQHF. This chain connects TRBV27 to TRBJ1-5, with a tentative D call TRBD1 (6 bases). The V end lost 6 bases, the J end lost 1 base, and 10 bases lay between the germline ends. Looked up from germline, CDR1 is MNHEY and CDR2 is SMNVEV (reference sequence). CDR3 length: 14 amino acids.

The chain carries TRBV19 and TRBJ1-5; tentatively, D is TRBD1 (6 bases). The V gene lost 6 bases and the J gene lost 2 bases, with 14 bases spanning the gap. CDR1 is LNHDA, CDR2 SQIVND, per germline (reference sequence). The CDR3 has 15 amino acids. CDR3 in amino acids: CASRLNRAGNQPQHF. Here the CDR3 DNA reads TGTGCCAGTAGGCTAAACAGGGCAGGCAATCAGCCCCAGCATTTT.

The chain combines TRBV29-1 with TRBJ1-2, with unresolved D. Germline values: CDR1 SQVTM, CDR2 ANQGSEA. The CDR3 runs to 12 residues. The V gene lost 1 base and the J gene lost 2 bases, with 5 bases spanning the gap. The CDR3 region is CSVEVQNYGYTF. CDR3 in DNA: TGCAGCGTTGAAGTACAGAACTATGGCTACACCTTC.

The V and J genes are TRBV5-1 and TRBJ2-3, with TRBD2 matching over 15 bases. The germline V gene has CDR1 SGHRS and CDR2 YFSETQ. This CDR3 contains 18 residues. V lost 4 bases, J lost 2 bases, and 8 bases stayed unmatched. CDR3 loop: CASSPGTSGGRYTDTQYF. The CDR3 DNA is TGCGCCAGCAGCCCCGGGACTAGCGGGGGGCGATACACAGATACGCAGTATTTT.

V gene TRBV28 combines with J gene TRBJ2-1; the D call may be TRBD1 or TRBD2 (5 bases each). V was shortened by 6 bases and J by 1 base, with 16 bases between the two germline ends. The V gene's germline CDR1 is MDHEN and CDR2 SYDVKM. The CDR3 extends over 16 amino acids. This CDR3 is CASRTGGWGSYNEQFF. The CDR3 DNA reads TGTGCCAGCAGGACGGGTGGGTGGGGGTCCTACAATGAGCAGTTCTTC. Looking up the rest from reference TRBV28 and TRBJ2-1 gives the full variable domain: DVKVTQSSRYLVKRTGEKVFLECVQDMDHENMFWYRQDPGLGLRLIYFSYDVKMKEKGDIPEGYSVSREKKERFSLILESASTNQTSMYLCASRTGGWGSYNEQFFGPGTRLTVL.

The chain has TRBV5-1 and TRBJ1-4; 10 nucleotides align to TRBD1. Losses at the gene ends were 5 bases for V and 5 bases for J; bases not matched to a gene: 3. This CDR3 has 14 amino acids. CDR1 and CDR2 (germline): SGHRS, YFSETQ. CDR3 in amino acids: CASRKGQGNEKLFF. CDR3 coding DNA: TGCGCCAGCAGAAAGGGACAGGGGAATGAAAAACTGTTTTTT. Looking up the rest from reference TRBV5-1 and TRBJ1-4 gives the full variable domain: KAGVTQTPRYLIKTRGQQVTLSCSPISGHRSVSWYQQTPGQGLQFLFEYFSETQRNKGNFPGRFSGRQFSNSRSEMNVSTLELGDSALYLCASRKGQGNEKLFFGSGTQLSVL.

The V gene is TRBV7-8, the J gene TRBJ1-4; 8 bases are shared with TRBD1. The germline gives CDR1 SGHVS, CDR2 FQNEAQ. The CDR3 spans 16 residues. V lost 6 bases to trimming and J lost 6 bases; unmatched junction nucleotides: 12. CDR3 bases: TGTGCCAGCAGTTCCGCTCGGACAGGGTTTTATGAAAAACTGTTTTTT. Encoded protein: CASSSARTGFYEKLFF.

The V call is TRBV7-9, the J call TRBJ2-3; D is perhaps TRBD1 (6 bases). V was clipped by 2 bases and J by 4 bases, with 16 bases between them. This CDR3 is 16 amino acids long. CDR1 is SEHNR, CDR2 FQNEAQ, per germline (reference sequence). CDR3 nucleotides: TGTGCCAGCAGCTTACCCCGGCAGGGGATCGCAGATACGCAGTATTTT. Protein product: CASSLPRQGIADTQYF.

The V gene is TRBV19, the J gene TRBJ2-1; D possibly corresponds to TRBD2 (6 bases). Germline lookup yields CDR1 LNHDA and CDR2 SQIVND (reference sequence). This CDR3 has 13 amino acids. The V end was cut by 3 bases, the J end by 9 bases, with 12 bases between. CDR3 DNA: TGTGCCAGTAGTATTGGAAGGAGGGGTGAGCAGTTCTTC. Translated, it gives CASSIGRRGEQFF. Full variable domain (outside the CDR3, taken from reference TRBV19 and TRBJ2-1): DGGITQSPKYLFRKEGQNVTLSCEQNLNHDAMYWYRQDPGQGLRLIYYSQIVNDFQKGDIAEGYSVSREKKESFPLTVTSAQKNPTAFYLCASSIGRRGEQFFGPGTRLTVL.

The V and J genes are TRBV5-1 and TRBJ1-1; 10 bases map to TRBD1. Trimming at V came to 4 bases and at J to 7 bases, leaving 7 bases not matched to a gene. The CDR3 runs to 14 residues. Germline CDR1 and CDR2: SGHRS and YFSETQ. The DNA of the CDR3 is TGCGCCAGCAGCAGCGGGACAGGGGTCGATGAAGCTTTCTTT. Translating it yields CASSSGTGVDEAFF.

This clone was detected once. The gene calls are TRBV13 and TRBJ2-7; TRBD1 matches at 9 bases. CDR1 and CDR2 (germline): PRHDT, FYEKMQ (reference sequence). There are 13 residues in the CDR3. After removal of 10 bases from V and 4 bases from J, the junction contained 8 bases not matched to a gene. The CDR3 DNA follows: TGTGCCACCGCCGGGACAGGGAGATACGAGCAGTACTTC. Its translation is CATAGTGRYEQYF.

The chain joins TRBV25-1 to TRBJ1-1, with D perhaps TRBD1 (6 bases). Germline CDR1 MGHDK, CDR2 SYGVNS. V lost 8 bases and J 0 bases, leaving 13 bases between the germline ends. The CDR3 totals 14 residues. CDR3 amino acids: CASVSGGLNTEAFF. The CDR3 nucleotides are TGTGCCAGCGTTTCGGGGGGCTTGAACACTGAAGCTTTCTTT.

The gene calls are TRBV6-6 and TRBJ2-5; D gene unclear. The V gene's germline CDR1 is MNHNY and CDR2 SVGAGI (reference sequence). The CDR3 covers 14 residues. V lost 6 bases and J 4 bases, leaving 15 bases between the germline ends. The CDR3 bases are TGTGCCAGCAGACAGCCTTCGGTGGGAGAGACCCAGTACTTC. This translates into CASRQPSVGETQYF.

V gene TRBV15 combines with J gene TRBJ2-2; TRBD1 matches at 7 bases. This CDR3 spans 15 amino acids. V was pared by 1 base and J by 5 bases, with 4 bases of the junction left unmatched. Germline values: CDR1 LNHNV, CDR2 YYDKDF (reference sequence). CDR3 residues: CATSRGQGLTGELFF. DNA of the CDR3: TGTGCCACCAGCAGAGGACAGGGCTTAACCGGGGAGCTGTTTTTT. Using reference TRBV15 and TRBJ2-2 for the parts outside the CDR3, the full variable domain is DAMVIQNPRYQVTQFGKPVTLSCSQTLNHNVMYWYQQKSSQAPKLLFHYYDKDFNNEADTPDNFQSRRPNTSFCFLDIRSPGLGDTAMYLCATSRGQGLTGELFFGEGSRLTVL.